This is a list of T cell receptor beta chains from one sample in a study of T cell repertoires in cytomegalovirus infection. MiXCR, run by TCRdb on the reads, gives a single entry per CDR3 protein. The table has about 770,000 distinct CDR3 sequences, almost 30% seen once; the top ten hold under 15%. Their cognate antigens are unknown. The source material was cultured CD8+ T cells from PBMCs, sampled from culture after CMV antigen stimulation. These TCRs come from a human donor in good health (CMV status not recorded). Some clones in this sample may be carry-over from other donors' samples. CDR3s include the opening cysteine and the closing phenylalanine or tryptophan. Clone size is given for some rows only: seen once, a few or many times, or a class if the clone is expanded.

size: .
V: TRBV6-5
CDR3: CASTSPGTALSQYF

size: .
V: TRBV4-3
CDR3: CASSQVIRGAAANTGELFF

size: many
V: TRBV7-6
CDR3: CASTLDGSNTEAFF

size: many
V: TRBV12-3/TRBV12-4
CDR3: CASSRTPTGGTEAFF

size: .
V: TRBV27
CDR3: CASSEGKFSYEQYF

size: many
V: TRBV6-1
CDR3: CASSEALTGGTDTQYF

size: .
V: TRBV6-1
CDR3: CASSAGTSNTGELFF

size: .
V: TRBV10-3
CDR3: CAISESGAGEETQYF

size: many
V: TRBV7-2
CDR3: CASSLVGAGDQPQHF

size: few
V: TRBV27
CDR3: CASSLLGGYNQPQHF

size: few
V: TRBV28
CDR3: CASSLDDPFSTDTQYF

size: .
V: TRBV20-1
CDR3: CSASEPGVGSYNEQFF

size: few
V: TRBV6-6
CDR3: CASSLRGDRDEQYF

size: .
V: TRBV7-6
CDR3: CASSPGSHEQFF

size: few
V: TRBV4-1
CDR3: CASSPYRDYEQYF

size: few
V: TRBV6-1
CDR3: CASSGPIRQSDQPQHF

size: many
V: TRBV2
CDR3: CASRGGYNEQFF

size: many
V: TRBV7-2
CDR3: CASSSLLAGVTDTQYF

size: .
V: TRBV19
CDR3: CASSIGSAGELFF

size: many
V: TRBV27
CDR3: CASSLSMGVYNEQFF

size: .
V: TRBV5-5
CDR3: CASSPEFYNQPQHF

size: .
V: TRBV2
CDR3: CASGRAGRQETQYF

size: many
V: TRBV7-2
CDR3: CASSLGRPLYEQYF

size: .
V: TRBV6-1
CDR3: CASSTTWTGELFF